The 25 T cell receptor beta chains reported below all come from one sample, sequenced in a study of T cells in Graves' hyperthyroidism and ophthalmopathy. RNA transcripts served as the template for amplifying TCR beta CDR3 regions. With the HTBI primer set, the TCR CDR3 went through a first round of RT-PCR. TCRdb re-derived calls from the multiplex PCR reads in MiXCR, one entry per CDR3 protein. The sample has 600,000 to 700,000 distinct CDR3 sequences, 45% seen once. Sample: peripheral blood or thyroid tissue (not recorded which). All receptors derive from an adult man with Graves' disease, either hyperthyroidism or ophthalmopathy (not recorded which).

The V gene is TRBV20-1, the J gene TRBJ1-4, with TRBD1 matching over 9 bases. This CDR3 spans 14 amino acids. Germline CDR1 and CDR2: DFQATT and SNEGSKA (reference sequence). V was pared by 5 bases and J by 5 bases, with 6 bases of the junction left unmatched. The CDR3 nucleotides read TGCAGTGCTTTCACCGGGACAGGGAATGAAAAACTGTTTTTT. This codes for CSAFTGTGNEKLFF.

This clonotype was counted only a few times. The chain employs TRBV20-1 and TRBJ2-7, with 9 bases aligning to TRBD1. Germline CDR1 and CDR2: DFQATT and SNEGSKA (reference sequence). Germline trimming cut 0 bases from V and 1 base from J; bases unmatched to any gene: 4. The CDR3 spans 15 residues. The CDR3 bases are TGCAGTGCTAGAGATGTGGGGACAGGGTCCTACGAGCAGTACTTC. It yields the protein CSARDVGTGSYEQYF.

For this clonotype: Relative to the germline gene, one junction end is altered; a read error may explain this. The genes are TRBV10-3 and TRBJ2-7; the match to TRBD1 covers 8 bases. CDR3 length: 14 amino acids. Germline V gives CDR1 ENHRY, CDR2 SYGVKD. CDR3 sequence (DNA): TGTGCCAGCAGTTACGTGACAGGGGTCTACGAGCAGTACTTC. Amino acid sequence: CASSYVTGVYEQYF.

This clonotype appeared many times. The J gene is TRBJ1-3, the V gene TRBV6-5; tentatively, D is TRBD1 (5 bases). V was trimmed by 6 bases and J by 0 bases, leaving 15 bases between them. Germline CDR1 reads MNHEY; CDR2 reads SVGAGI. The CDR3 runs 16 residues. CDR3 amino acids: CASSSGHDRSGNTIYF. CDR3 coding DNA: TGTGCCAGCAGCTCCGGACATGATCGCTCTGGAAACACCATATATTTT.

Note on this clonotype: The junction departs from the called germline gene at one end, perhaps through a read error. The chain is built from TRBV7-2 and TRBJ1-1; 9 bases are a match to TRBD1. Germline V gene lookup returns CDR1 SGHTA and CDR2 FQGNSA. The CDR3 length is 13 residues. CDR3 sequence (DNA): TGCGCCAGCAGCCAGACAGGGGGGCTTGAAGCTTTCTTT. Translating gives CASSQTGGLEAFF.

The chain links TRBV15 to TRBJ2-6; D is uncertain. This CDR3 region has 15 residues. Germline CDR1 and CDR2: LNHNV and YYDKDF (reference sequence). V lost 3 bases and J lost 1, with 7 bases in between. CDR3 amino acids: CATSSYVSGANVLTF. The DNA for the CDR3 is TGTGCCACCAGCAGTTACGTGTCTGGGGCCAACGTCCTGACTTTC.

V and J are TRBV3-1 and TRBJ2-5; D remains unclear. Germline CDR1 LGHDT, CDR2 YNNKEL (reference sequence). The V gene lost 10 bases and the J gene lost 5 bases, with 11 bases spanning the gap. There are 11 residues in the CDR3. The CDR3, as DNA: TGTGCCACCCAAATTGGGGAGACCCAGTACTTC. Its translation: CATQIGETQYF.

This sequence joins TRBV24-1 and TRBJ1-5, with D possibly TRBD1 on 6 matching bases. Germline V gives CDR1 KGHDR, CDR2 SFDVKD. The CDR3 totals 14 residues. The V end lost 11 bases, the J end lost 5 bases, and 18 bases lay between the germline ends. The chain's CDR3 is CARTVGGIDQPQHF. In DNA form, the CDR3 reads TGTGCCAGGACAGTCGGGGGGATCGATCAGCCCCAGCATTTT.

This clonotype came up a few times. The chain recombines TRBV5-1 with TRBJ2-7, with TRBD1 matching 7 bases. This CDR3 region has 14 residues. CDR1 is SGHRS and CDR2 is YFSETQ in the germline V gene. V shed 3 bases, J shed 3 bases, and the junction held 6 bases outside the gene matches. CDR3 amino acids: CASSWGQLGYEQYF. The CDR3 nucleotides are TGCGCCAGCAGCTGGGGACAGCTGGGCTACGAGCAGTACTTC.

The rearrangement links TRBV29-1 to TRBJ2-7; 9 bases agree with TRBD1. After removal of 4 bases from V and 8 bases from J, the junction contained 9 bases not matched to a gene. The CDR3 has 13 amino acids. Germline CDR1 SQVTM, CDR2 ANQGSEA. CDR3 protein: CSVAGTGPRKQYF. CDR3 nucleotide sequence: TGCAGCGTTGCCGGGACAGGGCCCAGGAAGCAGTACTTC.

This clonotype was counted at least ten times. The chain carries TRBV5-5 and TRBJ1-5; the D is unclear. V lost 0 bases and J lost 6, with 10 bases in between. This CDR3 spans 14 amino acids. Germline loops: CDR1 SGHKS, CDR2 YYEKEE (reference sequence). The chain's CDR3 is CASSLAPGGQPQHF. The CDR3 DNA sequence: TGTGCCAGCAGCTTGGCGCCAGGAGGTCAGCCCCAGCATTTT.

The J gene is TRBJ2-7, the V gene TRBV19, with 8 bases matching TRBD1. From germline, CDR1 is LNHDA and CDR2 SQIVND (reference sequence). V gave up 2 bases and J gave up 5 bases; unmatched junction bases: 8. The CDR3 runs 15 residues. The CDR3 sequence is CASSILWGQVHEQYF. The CDR3 DNA reads TGTGCCAGTAGTATACTATGGGGACAGGTCCACGAGCAGTACTTC.

This chain connects TRBV25-1 to TRBJ1-6; D gene ambiguous. The CDR3 is 16 residues long. Trimming shortened V by 6 bases and J by 4 bases, and 16 bases separated the two germline ends. CDR1 MGHDK and CDR2 SYGVNS come from the germline V gene. The CDR3 loop reads CASRRGGTVYNSPLHF. CDR3 nucleotides: TGTGCCAGCAGGCGGGGTGGAACAGTGTATAATTCACCCCTCCACTTT. Variable domain in full (rest from reference TRBV25-1 and TRBJ1-6): EADIYQTPRYLVIGTGKKITLECSQTMGHDKMYWYQQDPGMELHLIHYSYGVNSTEKGDLSSESTVSRIRTEHFPLTLESARPSHTSQYLCASRRGGTVYNSPLHFGNGTRLTVT.

This sequence joins TRBV20-1 and TRBJ2-5, with TRBD1 identical over 8 bases. The length of the CDR3 is 14 residues. V shed 4 bases and J 5 bases; nucleotides not matched to a gene: 9. CDR1 is DFQATT, CDR2 SNEGSKA, per germline (reference sequence). CDR3 sequence: CSAKKWTGSETQYF. CDR3 DNA sequence: TGCAGTGCTAAAAAGTGGACAGGGTCGGAGACCCAGTACTTC.

This clonotype was observed at least ten times. This sequence joins TRBV9 and TRBJ1-1; D is uncertain. The CDR3 contains 14 residues. CDR1 and CDR2 from the germline V gene are SGDLS and YYNGEE. V lost 0 bases and J lost 1, with 7 bases in between. CDR3 amino acids: CASSVGLANTEAFF. The DNA for the CDR3 is TGTGCCAGCAGCGTAGGGCTGGCGAACACTGAAGCTTTCTTT.

This clonotype was seen repeatedly, ten times or more. J is TRBJ1-6 and V is TRBV7-2; no clear D. The ends were cut back, 1 base at V and 6 bases at J, with 7 bases in the middle. The CDR3 is 14 amino acids. Per germline, CDR1 SGHTA and CDR2 FQGNSA. Here the CDR3 reads CASSLETINSPLHF. CDR3 coding DNA: TGTGCCAGCAGCTTAGAGACGATTAATTCACCCCTCCACTTT.

The V and J genes are TRBV7-2 and TRBJ2-5; D unclear. CDR3 size: 11 residues. CDR1 and CDR2 from the germline V gene are SGHTA and FQGNSA. Trimming removed 6 bases at V and 4 bases at J, with 6 bases between. The CDR3 loop is CASSRTETQYF. CDR3 DNA: TGTGCCAGCAGTCGGACAGAGACCCAGTACTTC.

The rearrangement links TRBV19 to TRBJ1-2; no firm D call. V was clipped by 1 base and J by 7 bases, with 10 bases between them. This CDR3 contains 13 residues. Germline V CDR1 and CDR2: LNHDA, SQIVND (reference sequence). Written as DNA, the CDR3 is TGTGCCAGTAGTATAGGGAGGCTGGGTGGCTACACCTTC. Residues: CASSIGRLGGYTF.

This clonotype came up many times. The chain employs TRBV15 and TRBJ1-4; D is unresolved. The V gene's germline CDR1 is LNHNV and CDR2 YYDKDF (reference sequence). V lost 0 bases and J lost 0, with 8 bases in between. This CDR3 has 16 amino acids. The chain's CDR3 is CATSRDHIATNEKLFF. The DNA of the CDR3 is TGTGCCACCAGCAGAGACCACATCGCAACTAATGAAAAACTGTTTTTT.

CDR3 DNA sequence: TGCAGTGCTAGGCAACAGGGGGCCCAAGAGACCCAGTACTTC. Protein: CSARQQGAQETQYF. V usage is TRBV20-1 and J usage is TRBJ2-5, with 9 nucleotides matching TRBD1. The CDR3 loop spans 14 amino acids. The germline V gene has CDR1 DFQATT and CDR2 SNEGSKA (reference sequence). V lost 3 bases to trimming and J lost 1 base; unmatched junction nucleotides: 3.

In this sample, this clonotype turned up a few times. V usage is TRBV6-6 and J usage is TRBJ1-2; no definite D call. CDR1 and CDR2 from the germline V gene are MNHNY and SVGAGI (reference sequence). The CDR3 consists of 12 residues. V was trimmed by 6 bases and J by 7 bases, leaving 12 bases between them. The CDR3 nucleotides are TGTGCCAGCAGACTGGGAATGTCTGGCTACACCTTC. This codes for CASRLGMSGYTF.

This clonotype came up a few times. The V and J genes are TRBV7-8 and TRBJ1-5; D unresolved. The CDR3 is made up of 15 amino acids. V lost 0 bases to trimming and J lost 7 bases, with 13 bases between them. Germline V lookup: CDR1 SGHVS, CDR2 FQNEAQ. The CDR3 spells CASSLASWEDQPQHF. The DNA for the CDR3 is TGTGCCAGCAGCTTAGCTTCATGGGAAGACCAGCCCCAGCATTTT.

This clonotype was seen many times. The V gene is TRBV20-1, the J gene TRBJ2-7, with D perhaps being TRBD1 or TRBD2 (5 bases each). The V gene's germline CDR1 is DFQATT and CDR2 SNEGSKA (reference sequence). The CDR3 sequence is 12 residues long. This CDR3 reads CSVGENSYEQYF. The CDR3 coding sequence is TGCAGCGTGGGGGAGAATTCCTACGAGCAGTACTTC.

This chain uses TRBV25-1 with TRBJ1-6; TRBD1 aligns across 12 bases. Germline-derived CDR1 and CDR2 are MGHDK and SYGVNS. Trimming took 5 bases from V and 9 from J; bases not matched to a gene: 11. CDR3 size: 17 residues. This CDR3 is CASSIYSGTGGGSPLHF. The CDR3 DNA reads as TGTGCCAGCAGTATCTACTCCGGGACAGGGGGCGGTTCACCCCTCCACTTT.

This clonotype was detected many times. The chain couples TRBV12-3 or TRBV12-4 to TRBJ1-2; the match to TRBD1 covers 8 bases. This CDR3 spans 13 amino acids. V shed 6 bases and J 11 bases; nucleotides not matched to a gene: 11. The DNA of the CDR3 is TGTGCCAGCAGCCTACTTCAGGGGGCCCGTTACACCTTC. Its protein product is CASSLLQGARYTF.